This T cell receptor beta chain was documented in a study of cytomegalovirus exposure and HLA in healthy donors. General study points: Trimming of TCR beta V- and J-genes showed a link, identified in a later analysis, to a missense DCLRE1C variant. The study recorded over 150 TCR beta chains that were cytomegalovirus-associated. Most TCR sequences were uncommon, yet certain public TCRs appeared in many donors.

As regards this clone: Its specificity is not known.

PCR amplification relied on 60 Vbeta primers (plus 13 Jbeta primers). Only in-frame clones appear in the TCRdb table, and some are missing; sequencing was by immunoSEQ multiplex PCR. The data hold roughly 100,000 clones, with around 82% observed a single time. V was shortened by 1 base and J by 5 bases, with 9 bases between the two germline ends. The CDR3 is 13 amino acids. The V gene's germline CDR1 is SGHRS and CDR2 YFSETQ. The sample consisted of PBMCs. This sequence was found in a man aged 50 or older in good health and CMV-seronegative. The rearrangement joins TRBV5-1 to TRBJ1-2, with D perhaps TRBD1 (6 bases). CDR3 region: CASSLRDNYGYTF. CDR3 DNA: TGCGCCAGCAGCTTGAGGGACAATTATGGCTACACCTTC.